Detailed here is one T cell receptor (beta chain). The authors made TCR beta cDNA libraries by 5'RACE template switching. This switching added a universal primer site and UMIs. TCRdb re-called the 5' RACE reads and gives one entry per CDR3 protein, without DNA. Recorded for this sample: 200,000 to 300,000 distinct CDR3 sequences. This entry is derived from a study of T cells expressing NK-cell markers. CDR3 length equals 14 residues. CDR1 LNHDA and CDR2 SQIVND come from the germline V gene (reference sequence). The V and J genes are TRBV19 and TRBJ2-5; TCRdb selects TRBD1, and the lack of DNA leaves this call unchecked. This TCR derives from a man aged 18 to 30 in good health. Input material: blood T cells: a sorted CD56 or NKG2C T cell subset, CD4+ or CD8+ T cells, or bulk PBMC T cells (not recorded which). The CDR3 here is CASSISGQNLAQYF.